This T cell receptor beta chain was sequenced in a study of shared clonotypes between healthy human individuals. Naive CD8 cells comprised CD45RO-negative, CCR7-positively selected cells, excluding terminally differentiated effector memory CD45RA+ cells. Healthy HIV-negative adults with no recent acute infections or vaccinations were recruited as donors. Deep-level assay runs were performed. Data came from immunoSEQ multiplex PCR; TCRdb stores just in-frame clones and leaves some out. The sample lists about 2.2 million clones; around 95% were seen once. The CDR3 has 13 residues. The junction had 8 bases not matched to a gene; V was cut back by 5 bases and J by 10 bases. CDR1 SQVTM and CDR2 ANQGSEA come from the germline V gene. As concerns this clone: The antigen remains undetermined.

General observations from the study: Memory subsets generally showed smaller estimated richness than naive subsets did. Among non-shared clonotypes, generation probabilities were lower than among those shared by all four donors.

This sequence originates from a man aged 18 to 35 in good health. Some clones in this sample may be carry-over from other donors' samples. Sequencing used naive CD8+ T cells from PBMCs. The genes are TRBV29-1 and TRBJ2-1, with TRBD2 matching 10 bases. CDR3 in amino acids: CSVRSGRAQEQFF. The CDR3 nucleotides read TGCAGCGTTCGGAGCGGGAGGGCCCAGGAGCAGTTCTTC.